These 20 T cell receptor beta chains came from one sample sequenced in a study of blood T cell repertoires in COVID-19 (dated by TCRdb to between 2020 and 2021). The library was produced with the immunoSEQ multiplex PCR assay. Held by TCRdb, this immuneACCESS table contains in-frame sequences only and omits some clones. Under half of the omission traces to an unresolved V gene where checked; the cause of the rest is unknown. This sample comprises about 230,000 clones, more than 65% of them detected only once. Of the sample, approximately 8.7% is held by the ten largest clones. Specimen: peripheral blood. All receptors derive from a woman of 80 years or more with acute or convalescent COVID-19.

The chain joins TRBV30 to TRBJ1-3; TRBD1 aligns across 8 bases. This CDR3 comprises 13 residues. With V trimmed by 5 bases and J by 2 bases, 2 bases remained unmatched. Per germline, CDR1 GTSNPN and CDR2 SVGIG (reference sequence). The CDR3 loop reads CAWLTGAGNTIYF. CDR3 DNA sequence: TGTGCCTGGTTGACAGGGGCTGGAAACACCATATATTTT.

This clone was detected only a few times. The CDR3: CSARTANQPQHF. DNA for the CDR3: TGCAGCGCCCGGACAGCTAATCAGCCCCAGCATTTT. The chain employs TRBV29-1 and TRBJ1-5; possibly TRBD1 for D (6 bases). The CDR3 runs 12 residues. Deletions cut 7 bases from V and 4 bases from J, with 11 bases between. Germline V lookup: CDR1 SQVTM, CDR2 ANQGSEA.

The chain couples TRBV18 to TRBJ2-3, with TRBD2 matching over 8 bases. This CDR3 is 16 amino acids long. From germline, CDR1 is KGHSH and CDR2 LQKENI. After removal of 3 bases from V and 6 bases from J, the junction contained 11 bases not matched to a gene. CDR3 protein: CASSPQSGGYSDTQYF. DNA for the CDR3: TGTGCCAGCTCACCTCAAAGCGGGGGATACAGCGATACGCAGTATTTT.

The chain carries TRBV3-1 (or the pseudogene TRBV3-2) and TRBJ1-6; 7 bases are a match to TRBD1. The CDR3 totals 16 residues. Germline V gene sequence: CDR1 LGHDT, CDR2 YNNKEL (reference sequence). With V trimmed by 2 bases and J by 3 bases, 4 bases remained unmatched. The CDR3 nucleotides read TGTGCCAGCAGCCAAACAGGGGCCCTCTATAATTCACCCCTCCACTTT. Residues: CASSQTGALYNSPLHF.

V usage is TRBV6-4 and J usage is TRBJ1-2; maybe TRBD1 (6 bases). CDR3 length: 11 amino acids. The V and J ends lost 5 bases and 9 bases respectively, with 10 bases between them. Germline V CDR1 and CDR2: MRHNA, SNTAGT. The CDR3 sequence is CASSTGTSYTF. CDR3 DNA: TGTGCCAGCAGTACAGGGACCAGCTACACCTTC.

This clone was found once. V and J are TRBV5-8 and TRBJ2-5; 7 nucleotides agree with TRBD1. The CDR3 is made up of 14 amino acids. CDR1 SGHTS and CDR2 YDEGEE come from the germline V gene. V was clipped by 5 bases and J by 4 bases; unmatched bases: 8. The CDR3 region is CASRLTGVRETQYF. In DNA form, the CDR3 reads TGTGCCAGCAGACTTACAGGGGTGCGAGAGACCCAGTACTTC.

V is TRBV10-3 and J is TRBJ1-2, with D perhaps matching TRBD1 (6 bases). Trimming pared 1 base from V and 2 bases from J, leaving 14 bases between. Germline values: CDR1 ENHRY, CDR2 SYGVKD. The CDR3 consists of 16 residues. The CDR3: CAISELGARGNYGYTF. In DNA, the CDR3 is TGTGCCATCAGTGAGTTAGGGGCCAGGGGAAACTATGGCTACACCTTC.

For the CDR3, the DNA is TGTGCCAGCAGCATGGAGGACAGGGGGTTTCTCACAGATACGCAGTATTTT. It is translated as CASSMEDRGFLTDTQYF. The genes are TRBV9 and TRBJ2-3, with TRBD1 matching 10 bases. Germline values: CDR1 SGDLS, CDR2 YYNGEE. V shed 4 bases and J 2 bases; nucleotides not matched to a gene: 10. CDR3 size: 17 residues.

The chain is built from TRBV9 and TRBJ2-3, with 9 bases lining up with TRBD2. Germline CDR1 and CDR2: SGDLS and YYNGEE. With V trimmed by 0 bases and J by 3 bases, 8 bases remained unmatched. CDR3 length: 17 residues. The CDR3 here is CASSVGVDSGRTDTQYF. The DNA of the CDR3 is TGTGCCAGCAGCGTAGGGGTGGATAGCGGGAGAACAGATACGCAGTATTTT.

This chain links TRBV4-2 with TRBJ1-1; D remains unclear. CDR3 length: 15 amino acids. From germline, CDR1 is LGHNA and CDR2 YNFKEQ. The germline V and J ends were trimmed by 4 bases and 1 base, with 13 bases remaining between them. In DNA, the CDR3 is TGTGCCAGCAGCCGGTCGGTCGCGGAGAACACTGAAGCTTTCTTT. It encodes CASSRSVAENTEAFF.

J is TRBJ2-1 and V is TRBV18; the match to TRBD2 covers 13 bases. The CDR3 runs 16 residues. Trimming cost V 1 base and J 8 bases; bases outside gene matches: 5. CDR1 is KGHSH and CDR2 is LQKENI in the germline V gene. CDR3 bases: TGTGCCAGCTCACCACTAACTAGCGGGGGGGCCGATGAGCAGTTCTTC. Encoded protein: CASSPLTSGGADEQFF.

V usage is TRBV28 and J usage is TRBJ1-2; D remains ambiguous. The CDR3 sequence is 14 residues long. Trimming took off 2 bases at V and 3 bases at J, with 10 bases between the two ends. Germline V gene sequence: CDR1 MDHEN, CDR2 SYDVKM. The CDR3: CASSLAGKDYGYTF. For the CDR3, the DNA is TGTGCCAGCAGTTTAGCGGGGAAAGACTATGGCTACACCTTC.

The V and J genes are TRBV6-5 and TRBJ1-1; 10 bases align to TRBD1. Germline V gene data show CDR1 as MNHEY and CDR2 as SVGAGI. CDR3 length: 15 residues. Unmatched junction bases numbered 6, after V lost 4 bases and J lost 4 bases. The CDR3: CASSSTGGLGTEAFF. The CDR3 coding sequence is TGTGCCAGCAGTTCGACAGGGGGCCTGGGCACTGAAGCTTTCTTT.

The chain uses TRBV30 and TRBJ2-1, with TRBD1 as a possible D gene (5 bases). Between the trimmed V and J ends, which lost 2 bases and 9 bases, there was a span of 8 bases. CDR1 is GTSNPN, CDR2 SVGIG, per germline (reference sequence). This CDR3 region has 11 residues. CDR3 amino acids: CAWSQDSEQFF. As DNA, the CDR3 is TGTGCCTGGAGTCAAGACAGTGAGCAGTTCTTC.

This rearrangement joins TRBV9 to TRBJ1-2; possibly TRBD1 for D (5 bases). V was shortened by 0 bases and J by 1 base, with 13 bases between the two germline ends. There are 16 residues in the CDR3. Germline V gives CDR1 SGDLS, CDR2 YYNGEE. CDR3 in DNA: TGTGCCAGCAGCGTAGCCAGGGATGAACATAACTATGGCTACACCTTC. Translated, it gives CASSVARDEHNYGYTF.

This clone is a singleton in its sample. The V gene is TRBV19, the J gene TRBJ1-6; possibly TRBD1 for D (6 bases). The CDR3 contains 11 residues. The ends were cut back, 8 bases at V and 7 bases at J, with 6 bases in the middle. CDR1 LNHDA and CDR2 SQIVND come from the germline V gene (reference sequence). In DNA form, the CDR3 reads TGTGCCAGTCAGGGGAATTCACCCCTCCACTTT. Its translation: CASQGNSPLHF.

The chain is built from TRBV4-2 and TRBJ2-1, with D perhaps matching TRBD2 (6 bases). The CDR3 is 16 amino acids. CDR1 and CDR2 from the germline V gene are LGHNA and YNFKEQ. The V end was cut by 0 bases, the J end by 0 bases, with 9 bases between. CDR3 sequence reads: CASSQDRGSSYNEQFF. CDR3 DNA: TGTGCCAGCAGCCAAGATCGGGGGAGCTCCTACAATGAGCAGTTCTTC.

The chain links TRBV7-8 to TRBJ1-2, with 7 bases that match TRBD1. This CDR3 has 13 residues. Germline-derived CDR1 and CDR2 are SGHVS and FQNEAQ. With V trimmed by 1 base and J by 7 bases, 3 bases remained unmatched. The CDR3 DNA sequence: TGTGCCAGCAGCTTAGACAGGGGTGGTGGCTACACCTTC. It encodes CASSLDRGGGYTF. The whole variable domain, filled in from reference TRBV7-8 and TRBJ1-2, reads GAGVSQSPRYKVAKRGQDVALRCDPISGHVSLFWYQQALGQGPEFLTYFQNEAQLDKSGLPSDRFFAERPEGSVSTLKIQRTQQEDSAVYLCASSLDRGGGYTFGSGTRLTVV.

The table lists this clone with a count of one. The CDR3 protein is CASSEVPLLAGANNEQFF. CDR3 nucleotides: TGTGCCAGCAGTGAAGTCCCCTTACTCGCGGGGGCCAACAATGAGCAGTTCTTC. The chain combines TRBV6-1 with TRBJ2-1; tentatively, D is TRBD2 (7 bases). This CDR3 is 18 amino acids long. V shed 1 base and J shed 5 bases, with 21 bases lying between them. Germline V gene lookup returns CDR1 MNHNS and CDR2 SASEGT.

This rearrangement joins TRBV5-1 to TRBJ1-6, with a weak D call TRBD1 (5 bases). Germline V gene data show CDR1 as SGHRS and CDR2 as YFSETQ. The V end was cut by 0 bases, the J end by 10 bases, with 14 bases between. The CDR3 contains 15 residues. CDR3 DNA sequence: TGCGCCAGCAGCTTGGCCGGGGGGGATCGATCACCCCTCCACTTT. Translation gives CASSLAGGDRSPLHF.